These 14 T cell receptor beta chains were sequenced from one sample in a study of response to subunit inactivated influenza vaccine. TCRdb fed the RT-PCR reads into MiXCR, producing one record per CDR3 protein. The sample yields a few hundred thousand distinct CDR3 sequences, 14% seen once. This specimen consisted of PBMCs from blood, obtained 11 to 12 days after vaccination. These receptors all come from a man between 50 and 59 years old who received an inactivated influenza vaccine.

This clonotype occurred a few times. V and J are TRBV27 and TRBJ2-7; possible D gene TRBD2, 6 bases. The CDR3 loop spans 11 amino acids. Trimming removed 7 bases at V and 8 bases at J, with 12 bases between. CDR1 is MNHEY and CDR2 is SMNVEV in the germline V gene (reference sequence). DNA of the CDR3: TGTGCCAGCACCACTGGCGGGAAGCAGTACTTC. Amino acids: CASTTGGKQYF.

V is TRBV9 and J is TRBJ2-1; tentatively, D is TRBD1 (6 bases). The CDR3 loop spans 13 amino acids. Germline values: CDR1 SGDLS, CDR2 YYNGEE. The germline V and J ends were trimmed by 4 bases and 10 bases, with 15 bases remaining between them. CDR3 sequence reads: CASSSSFQGEQFF. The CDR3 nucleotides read TGTGCCAGCAGCTCCAGCTTCCAGGGGGAGCAGTTCTTC.

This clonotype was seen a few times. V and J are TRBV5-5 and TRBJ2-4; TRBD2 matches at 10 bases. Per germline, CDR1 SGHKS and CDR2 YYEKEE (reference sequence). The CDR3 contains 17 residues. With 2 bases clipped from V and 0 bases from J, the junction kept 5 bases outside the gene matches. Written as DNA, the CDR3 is TGTGCCAGCAGCTTTCTAGCGGGGGACTCAGCCAAAAACATTCAGTACTTC. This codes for CASSFLAGDSAKNIQYF.

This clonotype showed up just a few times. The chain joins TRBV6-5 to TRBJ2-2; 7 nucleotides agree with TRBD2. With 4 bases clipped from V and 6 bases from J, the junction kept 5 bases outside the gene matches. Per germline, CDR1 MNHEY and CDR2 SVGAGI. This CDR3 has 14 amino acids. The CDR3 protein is CASSLDGGSGELFF. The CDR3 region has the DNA TGTGCCAGCAGTTTAGACGGGGGGTCCGGGGAGCTGTTTTTT.

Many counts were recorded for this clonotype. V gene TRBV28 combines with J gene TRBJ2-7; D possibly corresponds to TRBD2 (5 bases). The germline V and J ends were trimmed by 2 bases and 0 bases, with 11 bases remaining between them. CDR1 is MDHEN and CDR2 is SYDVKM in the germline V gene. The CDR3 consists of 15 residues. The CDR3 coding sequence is TGTGCCAGCAGTTTACGGGGTTGGGACTCCTACGAGCAGTACTTC. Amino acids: CASSLRGWDSYEQYF.

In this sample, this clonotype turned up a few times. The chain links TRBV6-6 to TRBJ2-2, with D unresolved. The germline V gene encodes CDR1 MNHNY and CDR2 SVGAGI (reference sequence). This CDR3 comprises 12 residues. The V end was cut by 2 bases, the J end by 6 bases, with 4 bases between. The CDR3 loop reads CASSYTAGELFF. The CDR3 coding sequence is TGTGCCAGCAGTTACACCGCCGGGGAGCTGTTTTTT.

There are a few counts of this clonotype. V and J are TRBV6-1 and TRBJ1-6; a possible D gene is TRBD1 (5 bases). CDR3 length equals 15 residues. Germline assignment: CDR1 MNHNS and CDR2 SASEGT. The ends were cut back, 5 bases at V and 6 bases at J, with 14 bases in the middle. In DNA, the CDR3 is TGTGCCAGCAGTCCCAGCGAGGGACTTAATTCACCCCTCCACTTT. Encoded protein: CASSPSEGLNSPLHF.

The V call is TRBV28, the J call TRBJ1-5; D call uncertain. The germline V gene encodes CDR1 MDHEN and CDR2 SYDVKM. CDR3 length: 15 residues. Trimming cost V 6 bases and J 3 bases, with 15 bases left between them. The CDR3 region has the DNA TGTGCCAGCAGACTTCTCGAACGACTCAATCAGCCCCAGCATTTT. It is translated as CASRLLERLNQPQHF.

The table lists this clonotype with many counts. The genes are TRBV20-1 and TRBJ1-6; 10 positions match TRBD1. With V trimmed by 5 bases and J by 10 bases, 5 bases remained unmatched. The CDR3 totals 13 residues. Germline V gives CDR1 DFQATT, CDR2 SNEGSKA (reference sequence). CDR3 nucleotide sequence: TGCAGTGCTCCCGGACAGGGGGGATCACCCCTCCACTTT. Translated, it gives CSAPGQGGSPLHF.

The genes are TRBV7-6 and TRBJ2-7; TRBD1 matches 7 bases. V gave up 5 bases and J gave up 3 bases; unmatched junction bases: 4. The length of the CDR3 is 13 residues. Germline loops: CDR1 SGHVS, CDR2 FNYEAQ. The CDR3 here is CASSDRVFYEQYF. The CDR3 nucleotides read TGTGCCAGCAGCGACAGGGTTTTCTACGAGCAGTACTTC.

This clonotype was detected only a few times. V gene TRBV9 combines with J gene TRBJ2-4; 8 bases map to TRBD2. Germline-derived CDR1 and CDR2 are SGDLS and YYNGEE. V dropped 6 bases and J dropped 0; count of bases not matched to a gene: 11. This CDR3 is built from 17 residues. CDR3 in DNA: TGTGCCAGCACCTTTGAGCGGGAGTACCAAGCCAAAAACATTCAGTACTTC. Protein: CASTFEREYQAKNIQYF.

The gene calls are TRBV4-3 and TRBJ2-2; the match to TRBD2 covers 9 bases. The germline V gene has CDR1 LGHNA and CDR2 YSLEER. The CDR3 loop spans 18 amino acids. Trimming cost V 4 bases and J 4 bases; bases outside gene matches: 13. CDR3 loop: CASSRQLLSSGGTGELFF. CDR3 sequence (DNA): TGCGCCAGCAGCCGGCAGCTCCTAAGTAGCGGGGGCACCGGGGAGCTGTTTTTT.

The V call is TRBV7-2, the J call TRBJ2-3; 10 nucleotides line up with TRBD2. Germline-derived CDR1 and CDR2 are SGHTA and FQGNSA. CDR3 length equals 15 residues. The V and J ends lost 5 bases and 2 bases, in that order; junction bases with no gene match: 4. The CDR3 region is CASSRSGRPTDTQYF. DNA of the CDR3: TGTGCCAGCAGCCGTAGCGGGAGGCCCACAGATACGCAGTATTTT.

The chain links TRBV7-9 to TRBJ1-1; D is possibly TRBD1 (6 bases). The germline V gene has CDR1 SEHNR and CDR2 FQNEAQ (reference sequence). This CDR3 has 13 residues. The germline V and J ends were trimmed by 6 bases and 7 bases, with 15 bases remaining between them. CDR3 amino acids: CASSNRGGVEAFF. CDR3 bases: TGTGCCAGCAGTAATAGGGGGGGCGTTGAAGCTTTCTTT.